This T cell receptor beta chain was documented in a study of tumor-infiltrating lymphocytes in localized non-small cell lung cancer. TCRdb keeps only in-frame clones here, not all; method: immunoSEQ multiplex PCR. The table shows about 16,000 clones, with over 70% occurring only once. The CDR3 consists of 15 residues. The ends lost 6 bases at V and 4 bases at J; junction bases unmatched: 8. Germline CDR1 and CDR2: LNHDA and SQIVND (reference sequence). Sequenced: lung tumor tissue. The receptor was isolated from a human donor with non-small cell lung cancer. The V gene is TRBV19, the J gene TRBJ1-5; 8 bases agree with TRBD1. This CDR3 reads CASSPDRGWNQPQHF. The DNA for the CDR3 is TGTGCCAGTAGCCCCGACAGGGGATGGAATCAGCCCCAGCATTTT.